The following is a T cell receptor (beta chain) sequence with its context. This clone was seen once. What this receptor recognizes is not known. Per-base qualities were not stored, and no clone one base away is much larger. The sample is drawn from a study of blood T cell repertoires in COVID-19 (dated by TCRdb to the early 2020s). As for the study more broadly: Collaborator samples came from the United States, Italy and Spain and covered acute and convalescent phases of COVID-19. Subjects who had been exposed to COVID-19, were actively infected with it, or had recovered from it provided the deeply sampled blood TCRbeta repertoires that made up the dataset. The samples were drawn from two sources: the first 160 participants of the ongoing ImmuneRACE study, and 1,200 or so subjects contributed by 6 global collaborators. The repertoires were released in a freely available public database intended as a resource for research on the immune response to SARS-CoV-2. The material from the prospective study consisted of cDNA or gDNA derived from T cells, B-cell-depleted T cells, or PBMCs. Where available, HLA class I and class II types were obtained from metadata supplied by the sample provider rather than from assay-based typing. Sample metadata almost always included a de-identified subject ID, COVID-19 status, age in years and sex.

The research as a whole found: The amount of clinical and demographic metadata varied by source and participant and was provided uncurated.

Participants in the prospective study were enrolled through a virtual design, were aged about 18 to 100 years, and lived in roughly 24 United States geographic areas. Cohort assignment in the prospective study relied on participant-reported clinical history from a screening survey and a study questionnaire. In the prospective study, whole blood, serum and a nasopharyngeal or oropharyngeal swab were collected from each participant by mobile phlebotomists. Over a roughly 2-month period, participants in the prospective study had the option of providing additional blood draws and questionnaires. Prospective study blood samples were shipped either frozen or at room temperature before DNA extraction. The CDR3 holds 16 amino acids from the cysteine to the phenylalanine. Only the CDR3 DNA is retained, 48 bases long and in frame from the first base. Relative to germline, V is 6 bases shorter and J is 2 bases shorter, with 20 bases between their ends. The germline V gene specifies KGHSH as CDR1 and LQKENI as CDR2.

TCRbeta CDR3 regions were amplified from genomic DNA using the immunoSEQ Assay, a bias-controlled multiplex PCR. Per the authors' processing: The number of nucleated cells in each sample was estimated by amplification of reference gene primers within the assay. To quantify the absolute abundance of each unique TCRbeta CDR3 rearrangement, sequence reads were collapsed and filtered. For each sample, productive Simpson clonality was calculated as the square root of Simpson's diversity index over productive rearrangements. In its TCRdb copy, this immuneACCESS table keeps in-frame sequences only and misses some clones. Where compared with another copy, unresolved V genes explain less than half of these, and the others have no known cause. The D gene and trimming were derived from the DNA, and the V and J assignments and clone size from that table. The sample table holds around 420,000 clones, of which roughly 86% were seen once. The ten largest clonotypes hold around 2.1% of the sample.

What was sequenced was PBMCs or T cells enriched from blood (not recorded which). Recombination connected TRBV18 to TRBJ2-7; D gene: possibly TRBD1, on 7 matching bases. This sequence originates from a woman in her 40s with acute COVID-19. The DNA is as follows: TGTGCCAGCTCGAAACCCGCGGGACAGTCCACCTACGAGCAGTACTTC. This sequence encodes CASSKPAGQSTYEQYF.